The rows below give T cell receptor beta chains drawn from one sample of a study of T-cell reconstitution after alpha-beta-depleted transplantation in children. TCRdb called the PCR reads again in MiXCR, with one record for every CDR3 protein. In the table there are 40,000 to 60,000 distinct CDR3 sequences, around a tenth of which are singletons. The sample here was PBMCs, mostly from graft donor cells, taken 60 days after TCRalphabeta/CD19-depleted stem cell transplant. These receptors came from a male patient aged 2 to 9 who had a stem cell transplant for chronic granulomatous disease, so the T cells may come from the graft donor. Both conserved end residues are part of each CDR3. D genes are given only for firm matches. For some rows the clone size is stated as once, few or many, or as a class when expanded; others skip it.

j_gene: TRBJ1-2; v_gene: TRBV28; abundance: many; d_gene: .; CDR3nt: TGTGCCAGCAGTTTATGGGGCGGAGAAACGACAGGAAAGAGAGATGGCTACACCTTC; CDR3aa: CASSLWGGETTGKRDGYTF
j_gene: TRBJ2-1; v_gene: TRBV7-9; abundance: many; d_gene: .; CDR3nt: TGTGCCAGCACGTCGGGGGATGAGCAGTTCTTC; CDR3aa: CASTSGDEQFF
j_gene: TRBJ2-7; v_gene: TRBV4-2; abundance: .; d_gene: .; CDR3nt: TGTGCCAGCAGCCAAGTGGGGGGAGCGGTATACGAGCAGTACTTC; CDR3aa: CASSQVGGAVYEQYF
j_gene: TRBJ1-1; v_gene: TRBV20-1; abundance: many; d_gene: .; CDR3nt: TGCAGTGCTGGGACGGTACAAGCTTTCTTT; CDR3aa: CSAGTVQAFF
j_gene: TRBJ2-6; v_gene: TRBV5-1; abundance: many; d_gene: .; CDR3nt: TGCGCCAGCAGGGACAGTGTCTCTGGGGCCAACGTCCTGACTTTC; CDR3aa: CASRDSVSGANVLTF
j_gene: TRBJ2-1; v_gene: TRBV5-6; abundance: many; d_gene: .; CDR3nt: TGTGCCAGCAGCCGGAGAGGGGGGGGCTACAATGAGCAGTTCTTC; CDR3aa: CASSRRGGGYNEQFF
j_gene: TRBJ1-6; v_gene: TRBV21-1; abundance: .; d_gene: .; CDR3nt: TGTGCCAGCAGCAGTTCCAGGTCACCCCTCCACTTT; CDR3aa: CASSSSRSPLHF
j_gene: TRBJ1-1; v_gene: TRBV30; abundance: .; d_gene: .; CDR3nt: TGTGCCTGGAGCGCGTGGGGCACGAACACTGAAGCTTTCTTT; CDR3aa: CAWSAWGTNTEAFF
j_gene: TRBJ1-1; v_gene: TRBV18; abundance: .; d_gene: TRBD1; CDR3nt: TGTGCCAGCTCTCCACGGGACAGGGCGAACACTGAAGCTTTCTTT; CDR3aa: CASSPRDRANTEAFF
j_gene: TRBJ2-1; v_gene: TRBV3-1; abundance: .; d_gene: .; CDR3nt: TGTGCCAGCAGCCAACACAGCGGGCAGCAGTTCTTC; CDR3aa: CASSQHSGQQFF
j_gene: TRBJ2-1; v_gene: TRBV9; abundance: many; d_gene: .; CDR3nt: TGTGCCAGCAGCCCGACAGACTTCTACAATGAGCAGTTCTTC; CDR3aa: CASSPTDFYNEQFF
j_gene: TRBJ2-1; v_gene: TRBV15; abundance: many; d_gene: TRBD2; CDR3nt: TGTGCCACCAGCAGGTTCAGCGGGAGACCCTACAATGAGCAGTTCTTC; CDR3aa: CATSRFSGRPYNEQFF
j_gene: TRBJ1-6; v_gene: TRBV10-1; abundance: .; d_gene: .; CDR3nt: TGCGCCAGCAGAGCGGTAGAAAGGCCCCTCCACTTT; CDR3aa: CASRAVERPLHF
j_gene: TRBJ2-1; v_gene: TRBV2; abundance: few; d_gene: .; CDR3nt: TGTGCCAGCAGTGAAGCGGGAGGTAGGAATGAGCAGTTCTTC; CDR3aa: CASSEAGGRNEQFF
j_gene: TRBJ2-1; v_gene: TRBV20-1; abundance: many; d_gene: TRBD1; CDR3nt: TGCAGTACCGCTACAGGGGGCAACTACAATGAGCAGTTCTTC; CDR3aa: CSTATGGNYNEQFF
j_gene: TRBJ1-5; v_gene: TRBV30; abundance: few; d_gene: TRBD1; CDR3nt: TGTGCCTGGAGTTATAACCCCCGGGACAGGGGTAACAATCAGCCCCAGCATTTT; CDR3aa: CAWSYNPRDRGNNQPQHF
j_gene: TRBJ2-4; v_gene: TRBV11-2; abundance: many; d_gene: .; CDR3nt: TGTGCCAGCAGCTTAATTTCCCACAGGGAAAACATTCAGTACTTC; CDR3aa: CASSLISHRENIQYF
j_gene: TRBJ2-5; v_gene: TRBV7-3; abundance: few; d_gene: .; CDR3nt: TGTGCCAGCAGCTACCGGGGAGGAGAGGCCCAGTACTTC; CDR3aa: CASSYRGGEAQYF
j_gene: TRBJ2-7; v_gene: TRBV2; abundance: many; d_gene: TRBD1; CDR3nt: TGTGCCAGCAGTGACGTTGGGACAGGGGGGAGTAGGCAGTACTTC; CDR3aa: CASSDVGTGGSRQYF
j_gene: TRBJ2-1; v_gene: TRBV3-1; abundance: many; d_gene: .; CDR3nt: TGTGCCAGCAGCCAAGATAGATTAAGTAGGGACGTGCAGTTCTTC; CDR3aa: CASSQDRLSRDVQFF
j_gene: TRBJ2-5; v_gene: TRBV6-4; abundance: few; d_gene: .; CDR3nt: TGTGCCAGCAGTGGTCCCAATCTGGACGGCATACAAGAGACCCAGTACTTC; CDR3aa: CASSGPNLDGIQETQYF
j_gene: TRBJ2-5; v_gene: TRBV7-2; abundance: many; d_gene: .; CDR3nt: TGTGCCAGCAGCGCCTCGTGGCGGGATCAAGAGACCCAGTACTTC; CDR3aa: CASSASWRDQETQYF
j_gene: TRBJ2-3; v_gene: TRBV7-9; abundance: .; d_gene: .; CDR3nt: TGTGCCAGCAGCCGATTTCACCGGGCAGCAGATACGCAGTATTTT; CDR3aa: CASSRFHRAADTQYF
j_gene: TRBJ2-3; v_gene: TRBV28; abundance: many; d_gene: TRBD2; CDR3nt: TGTGCCAGCAGTTTTGAGATTGGAGCGGGAGGGTATGATACGCAGTATTTT; CDR3aa: CASSFEIGAGGYDTQYF
j_gene: TRBJ2-1; v_gene: TRBV6-5; abundance: many; d_gene: TRBD2; CDR3nt: TGTGCCAGCAGTTACCCGACTAGCGGGAGAGGTTCCAATGAGCAGTTCTTC; CDR3aa: CASSYPTSGRGSNEQFF
j_gene: TRBJ2-7; v_gene: TRBV20-1; abundance: many; d_gene: .; CDR3nt: TGCAGCTATAAGAGGGAGATCTCCTACGAGCAGTACTTC; CDR3aa: CSYKREISYEQYF
j_gene: TRBJ1-4; v_gene: TRBV4-1; abundance: few; d_gene: .; CDR3nt: TGCGCCAGCAGCCAGGATTACGGTGGCAATGAAAAACTGTTTTTT; CDR3aa: CASSQDYGGNEKLFF
j_gene: TRBJ2-7; v_gene: TRBV10-2; abundance: few; d_gene: TRBD1; CDR3nt: TGCGCCAGCAGAACAGGGGCCAGCTCCTACGAGCAGTACTTC; CDR3aa: CASRTGASSYEQYF